The clone carrying this T cell receptor (beta chain) was seen repeatedly, ten times or more. As for time point: newly diagnosed GD, antithyroid drugs for less than 3 months. Extracted PBMC RNA gave rise to the TCR library. The sample is drawn from a study of regulatory T cells in long-lasting Graves disease. V lost 7 bases to trimming and J lost 0 bases, with 15 bases between them. The CDR3 totals 15 residues. The authors built TCR beta libraries using iRepertoire HTBI primers and Arm-PCR of CDR3 regions. TCRdb reprocessed the multiplex PCR reads with MiXCR, giving one entry per CDR3 protein. In the table there are 550,000 or so distinct CDR3 sequences, around 11% of which are singletons. This sample also belongs to another study, concerning T cells in Graves' hyperthyroidism and ophthalmopathy.

This sequence joins TRBV12-3 or TRBV12-4 and TRBJ1-1; a weak D match, TRBD1 (5 bases). The clonotype comes from a woman in her twenties or thirties with Graves disease. The specimen was peripheral blood mononuclear cells (PBMCs), collected at new diagnosis, from a patient treated with antithyroid drugs. The CDR3 nucleotides are TGTGCCAGCATCCCCTTCGGGGGGATGAACACTGAAGCTTTCTTT. Encoded protein: CASIPFGGMNTEAFF.